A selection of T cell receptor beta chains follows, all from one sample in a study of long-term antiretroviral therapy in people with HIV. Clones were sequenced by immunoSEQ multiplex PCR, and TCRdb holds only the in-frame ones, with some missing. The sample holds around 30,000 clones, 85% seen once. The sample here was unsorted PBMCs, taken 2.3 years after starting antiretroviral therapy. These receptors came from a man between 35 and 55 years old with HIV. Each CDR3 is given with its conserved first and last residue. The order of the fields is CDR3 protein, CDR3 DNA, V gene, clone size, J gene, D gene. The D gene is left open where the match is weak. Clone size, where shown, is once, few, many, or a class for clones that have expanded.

cdr3_aa: CASSLIGGQNEQFF
cdr3_nt: TGTGCCAGCAGCCTTATCGGGGGACAAAATGAGCAGTTCTTC
v_call: TRBV27
clone_size: once
j_call: TRBJ2-1
d_call: -

cdr3_aa: CASSSRDRGTGELFF
cdr3_nt: TGCGCCAGCAGCTCCCGGGACAGGGGAACCGGGGAGCTGTTTTTT
v_call: TRBV5-1
clone_size: once
j_call: TRBJ2-2
d_call: TRBD1

cdr3_aa: CASSIEPGLAGWADTQYF
cdr3_nt: TGTGCCAGCAGCATAGAACCGGGACTAGCGGGGTGGGCAGATACGCAGTATTTT
v_call: TRBV7-2
clone_size: -
j_call: TRBJ2-3
d_call: TRBD2

cdr3_aa: CASSPSGAPQETQYF
cdr3_nt: TGTGCCAGCAGTCCTAGCGGGGCACCTCAAGAGACCCAGTACTTC
v_call: TRBV6-5
clone_size: -
j_call: TRBJ2-5
d_call: TRBD2

cdr3_aa: CASSLYTGGESTEAFF
cdr3_nt: TGTGCCAGCAGCTTGTATACAGGAGGTGAAAGTACTGAAGCTTTCTTT
v_call: TRBV5-6
clone_size: -
j_call: TRBJ1-1
d_call: -

cdr3_aa: CASSAGRGLEKLFF
cdr3_nt: TGTGCCAGCAGTGCGGGCAGGGGGTTGGAAAAACTGTTTTTT
v_call: TRBV2
clone_size: -
j_call: TRBJ1-4
d_call: TRBD1

cdr3_aa: CASSWGGGGTGELFF
cdr3_nt: TGTGCCAGCAGCTGGGGAGGGGGCGGCACCGGGGAGCTGTTTTTT
v_call: TRBV5-6
clone_size: once
j_call: TRBJ2-2
d_call: -

cdr3_aa: CATSGLTGPQYTHEQYF
cdr3_nt: TGTGCCACCAGCGGACTTACGGGCCCTCAATACACCCACGAGCAGTACTTC
v_call: TRBV15
clone_size: -
j_call: TRBJ2-7
d_call: -

cdr3_aa: CASSLRVTGGGNQPQHF
cdr3_nt: TGTGCCAGCAGCTTAAGGGTTACTGGGGGCGGCAATCAGCCCCAGCATTTT
v_call: TRBV7-8
clone_size: -
j_call: TRBJ1-5
d_call: -

cdr3_aa: CASRAPGTANYGYTF
cdr3_nt: TGTGCCAGCAGGGCCCCCGGGACAGCTAACTATGGCTACACCTTC
v_call: TRBV9
clone_size: few
j_call: TRBJ1-2
d_call: TRBD1

cdr3_aa: CAWSFGADTQYF
cdr3_nt: TGTGCCTGGAGCTTTGGGGCAGATACGCAGTATTTT
v_call: TRBV30
clone_size: -
j_call: TRBJ2-3
d_call: -

cdr3_aa: CASSWTGGNQPQHF
cdr3_nt: TGTGCCAGCAGTTGGACAGGTGGCAATCAGCCCCAGCATTTT
v_call: TRBV2
clone_size: -
j_call: TRBJ1-5
d_call: TRBD1

cdr3_aa: CASSLSPPTDRGYNSPLHF
cdr3_nt: TGTGCCAGCAGTTTATCCCCTCCCACCGACAGGGGTTATAATTCACCCCTCCACTTT
v_call: TRBV27
clone_size: -
j_call: TRBJ1-6
d_call: TRBD1

cdr3_aa: CASIGTHVNTGELFF
cdr3_nt: TGTGCCAGCATAGGTACACACGTTAACACCGGGGAGCTGTTTTTT
v_call: TRBV7-9
clone_size: -
j_call: TRBJ2-2
d_call: -

cdr3_aa: CASSLAAGAYNEQFF
cdr3_nt: TGTGCCAGCAGCTTAGCAGCGGGAGCCTACAATGAGCAGTTCTTC
v_call: TRBV7-6
clone_size: -
j_call: TRBJ2-1
d_call: TRBD2

cdr3_aa: CASHRGRANQPQHF
cdr3_nt: TGTGCCAGCCACAGGGGTCGAGCAAATCAGCCCCAGCATTTT
v_call: TRBV6-5
clone_size: -
j_call: TRBJ1-5
d_call: TRBD1

cdr3_aa: CASSVQSMGNSPLHF
cdr3_nt: TGTGCCAGCAGCGTACAATCAATGGGAAATTCACCCCTCCACTTT
v_call: TRBV9
clone_size: -
j_call: TRBJ1-6
d_call: -